The source of this T cell receptor beta chain is a study of T cells in Graves' hyperthyroidism and ophthalmopathy. Turning to the study itself: Sampling of peripheral blood happened at initial diagnosis, prior to any treatment.

The CDR3 is made up of 15 amino acids. Trimming left V 1 base short and J 3 bases short, with 9 bases between. CDR1 and CDR2 from the germline V gene are SGHNT and YENEEA. TCR beta CDR3 sequences were amplified from RNA transcripts. An initial round of RT-PCR targeting the TCR CDR3 relied on the HTBI primer set. MiXCR was run by TCRdb on the multiplex PCR reads, yielding one entry per CDR3 protein. The data hold 400,000 to 550,000 distinct CDR3 sequences, with roughly a quarter observed a single time. The TCR sequence derives from a woman aged 25 to 39 with Graves' ophthalmopathy. Specimen: blood. The chain carries TRBV11-3 and TRBJ2-2, with D possibly being TRBD2 (6 bases). As DNA, the CDR3 is TGTGCCAGCAGCTTAGGGACTACAGACACCGGGGAGCTGTTTTTT. It translates to CASSLGTTDTGELFF.